A few counts support the clone carrying this T cell receptor beta chain. The CDR3 consists of 14 residues. V lost 0 bases and J 4 bases, leaving 9 bases between the germline ends. The germline V gene has CDR1 SGHVS and CDR2 FQNEAQ. It was with unique molecular identifiers that the TCRbeta library was prepared. Each CDR3 protein gets one entry after TCRdb re-called the PCR reads with MiXCR. The sample lists over 150,000 distinct CDR3 sequences, approximately 15% occurring once. These data are taken from a study of T-cell reconstitution after alpha-beta-depleted transplantation in children. This TCR was sampled from a human donor who donated a stem cell graft to a child with acute lymphoblastic leukemia. The material was PBMCs from the stem cell graft donor, obtained from the stem cell graft. The chain has TRBV7-8 and TRBJ1-2; D is unclear. The CDR3 region has the DNA TGTGCCAGCAGCTTAGCGCACGGGAGCTATGGCTACACCTTC. Protein product: CASSLAHGSYGYTF.